The 32 T cell receptor delta chains in this list originate from one sample, sequenced in a study of Vδ1+ human thymocytes. The study's findings and limits: Highly polyclonal TRG and TRD repertoires with Gaussian CDR3 length distributions appeared in thymus.

The antigens of these receptors remain unknown. RNA was extracted from the cells and then reverse transcribed. Multiplex PCR used pooled V-gene forward primers and a constant-region reverse primer to amplify CDR3s. TCRdb reanalyzed the multiplex PCR reads using CATT. The sample gives 20,000 to 25,000 delta-chain clones, 8.1% of which show up once; roughly 0.98% is in the top ten. The sequencing input was Vdelta1+ gamma-delta thymocytes from the thymus. As for subset: FACS-sorted CD3+ TCRalphabeta- TCRVdelta1+ TCRVdelta2- thymocytes. The receptors here all came from a child younger than two who had congenital heart surgery.

This clone appeared a few times. The genes are TRDV1 and TRDJ1; 7 bases match TRDD3. CDR1 TSWWSYY and CDR2 QGS come from the germline V gene. V was pared by 0 bases and J by 0 bases, with 10 bases of the junction left unmatched. CDR3 length: 18 residues. The DNA of the CDR3 is TGTGCTCTTGGGGAACTACGGTGGTGGGGGGGATACACCGATAAACTCATCTTT. This sequence encodes CALGELRWWGGYTDKLIF.

The table lists this clone with a few counts. The rearrangement joins TRDV1 to TRDJ1; no reliable D call. From germline, CDR1 is TSWWSYY and CDR2 QGS. The CDR3 extends over 18 amino acids. Trimming removed 2 bases at V and 4 bases at J, with 23 bases between. The CDR3 loop is CALGESSPSTPSGDKLIF. The DNA of the CDR3 is TGTGCTCTTGGGGAAAGTTCACCGTCAACCCCCTCGGGCGATAAACTCATCTTT.

This clone was seen only a few times. This chain connects TRDV1 to TRDJ1; 12 bases align to TRDD3. Losses at the gene ends were 0 bases for V and 1 base for J; bases not matched to a gene: 24. The germline gives CDR1 TSWWSYY, CDR2 QGS. The CDR3 is made up of 24 amino acids. The CDR3 nucleotides read TGTGCTCTTGGGGAACTAAAATTTCCTACAGACCCTACTGGGGGATACCGGAGCACCGATAAACTCATCTTT. The encoded protein is CALGELKFPTDPTGGYRSTDKLIF.

A few counts support this clone. A junction boundary mismatches the germline segment, possibly from a read error. Other DNA sequences from this sample encode an identical CDR3 as well. V gene TRDV1 combines with J gene TRDJ1; 9 bases line up with TRDD3. The CDR3 contains 16 residues. Germline V CDR1 and CDR2: TSWWSYY, QGS. In nucleotides, the CDR3 is TGTGCTCTTGGCGGATTCCCGTACTGGGGGACGGATAAACTCATCTTC. Translation gives CALGGFPYWGTDKLIF.

This clone was recorded a few times. The rearrangement joins TRDV1 to TRDJ1, with TRDD3 identical over 8 bases. The trim removed 1 base at V and 2 bases at J, leaving 9 bases unmatched. CDR1 is TSWWSYY and CDR2 is QGS in the germline V gene. The length of the CDR3 is 17 residues. CDR3 in amino acids: CALGERMGYGGTDKLIF. The CDR3 bases are TGTGCTCTTGGGGAACGTATGGGATACGGGGGTACCGATAAACTCATCTTT.

This clone is labeled medium-sized. The rearrangement uses TRDV2 and TRDJ1; 13 nucleotides line up with TRDD3. Germline V gives CDR1 GEAIGNYY, CDR2 EKD. Trimming cost V 0 bases and J 5 bases; bases outside gene matches: 5. The CDR3 runs to 16 residues. Here the CDR3 DNA reads TGTGCCTGTGACACCACTGGGGGATACGCCCCAGATAAACTCATCTTT. This translates into CACDTTGGYAPDKLIF.

This clone was seen more than once but under ten times. Relative to the germline gene, one junction end is altered; a read error may explain this. Different DNA sequences within this sample yield the same CDR3. The V gene is TRDV1, the J gene TRDJ1; D not resolved. In germline, CDR1 is TSWWSYY, CDR2 QGS. CDR3 length: 17 residues. The CDR3 DNA is TGTGCTCTTGGGGGAGGTCTATCCCCCCATACTACCGATAAACTAATCTTT. Translation: CALGGGLSPHTTDKLIF.

This clone came up a few times. The chain joins TRDV1 to TRDJ1; weak D call: TRDD2 (9 bases). The germline V and J ends were trimmed by 3 bases and 0 bases, with 44 bases remaining between them. Germline CDR1 is TSWWSYY and CDR2 is QGS. The CDR3 is made up of 26 amino acids. The CDR3 DNA is TGTGCTCTTGGGGAGCCTCCCCGTCCTTCCTACGGGATCCAAGTCTGGGGGACGAATTACACCGATAAACTCATCTTT. Protein sequence: CALGEPPRPSYGIQVWGTNYTDKLIF.

This clone came up a few times. Other nucleotide sequences in the sample specify the same CDR3. V and J are TRDV1 and TRDJ1; 9 nucleotides align to TRDD3. After removal of 0 bases from V and 0 bases from J, the junction contained 8 bases not matched to a gene. The CDR3 length is 18 residues. Germline V lookup: CDR1 TSWWSYY, CDR2 QGS. CDR3 bases: TGTGCTCTTGGGGAACTCCGGTGGGGGATAAGGGACACCGATAAACTCATCTTT. Its protein is CALGELRWGIRDTDKLIF.

This clone was seen a handful of times. The rearrangement links TRDV1 to TRDJ1, with TRDD3 as a possible D gene (6 bases). The CDR3 has 19 amino acids. Germline-derived CDR1 and CDR2 are TSWWSYY and QGS. V lost 0 bases to trimming and J lost 0 bases, with 20 bases between them. In DNA, the CDR3 is TGTGCTCTTGGGGAACTTGGTCGAGGCCCTGGGGAGAACACCGATAAACTCATCTTT. Translating gives CALGELGRGPGENTDKLIF.

Only a few counts were recorded for this clone. The V call is TRDV1, the J call TRDJ1, with 10 bases identical to TRDD3. Germline trimming cut 4 bases from V and 2 bases from J; bases unmatched to any gene: 13. CDR3 length equals 18 residues. Germline assignment: CDR1 TSWWSYY and CDR2 QGS. CDR3 nucleotides: TGTGCTCTTGGGGGACTAAGTACTGGGGGATGGCGGACCGATAAACTCATCTTT. Protein sequence: CALGGLSTGGWRTDKLIF.

This clone was seen a handful of times. The junction differs from germline at one of its ends, possibly a read error. The chain links TRDV1 to TRDJ1, with TRDD2 matching over 8 bases. CDR3 length equals 21 residues. CDR1 and CDR2 from the germline V gene are TSWWSYY and QGS. The CDR3 loop reads CALGATLTSYIGLPRRGKLIF. The CDR3 bases are TGTGCTCTTGGGGCTACCCTCACTTCCTACATAGGCCTTCCCCGTCGAGGTAAACTCATCTTC.

In its sample, this clone is medium-sized. J is TRDJ1 and V is TRDV2; D gene ambiguous. There are 13 residues in the CDR3. Germline values: CDR1 GEAIGNYY, CDR2 EKD. The V gene lost 1 base and the J gene lost 0 bases, with 5 bases spanning the gap. The CDR3 DNA sequence: TGTGCCTGTGACACGAGGCACACCGATAAACTCATCTTT. Protein sequence: CACDTRHTDKLIF.

The chain employs TRDV1 and TRDJ1; 9 nucleotides match TRDD3. Germline V gene sequence: CDR1 TSWWSYY, CDR2 QGS. Trimming removed 0 bases from V and 9 bases from J; junction bases left unmatched: 11. This CDR3 has 16 amino acids. CDR3 in amino acids: CALGELGLGGYYELIF. In nucleotides, the CDR3 is TGTGCTCTTGGGGAACTAGGCCTAGGGGGATACTACGAACTCATCTTT.

In its sample, this clone was seen a few times. The chain uses TRDV1 and TRDJ1; 8 bases map to TRDD3. The CDR3 covers 12 residues. Unmatched junction bases numbered 1, after V lost 8 bases and J lost 2 bases. Germline-derived CDR1 and CDR2 are TSWWSYY and QGS. Written as DNA, the CDR3 is TGTGCTCTTTTGGGGGATACCGATAAACTCATCTTT. This codes for CALLGDTDKLIF.

This clone was observed a handful of times. The V and J genes are TRDV1 and TRDJ1; 11 positions match TRDD3. V gave up 0 bases and J gave up 3 bases; unmatched junction bases: 15. The CDR3 has 20 residues. Per the germline V gene, CDR1 is TSWWSYY and CDR2 is QGS. CDR3 nucleotide sequence: TGTGCTCTTGGGGAACTGGTCTTCAACACTTTTGGGGGATACGCCGATAAACTCATCTTT. The encoded protein is CALGELVFNTFGGYADKLIF.

This clone has only a few counts. The gene calls are TRDV1 and TRDJ1; no clear D gene. V shed 2 bases and J shed 0 bases, with 34 bases lying between them. Germline-derived CDR1 and CDR2 are TSWWSYY and QGS. The CDR3 covers 23 residues. In DNA, the CDR3 is TGTGCTCTTGGGGAAGGTTATGAGTGGTCCTCCGTGAGGGGTAGGCGTTACACCGATAAACTCATCTTT. Its translation: CALGEGYEWSSVRGRRYTDKLIF.

V gene TRDV1 combines with J gene TRDJ1; 10 bases are shared with TRDD3. Germline V gene data show CDR1 as TSWWSYY and CDR2 as QGS. V dropped 1 base and J dropped 0; count of bases not matched to a gene: 17. The CDR3 is 21 residues long. The CDR3 bases are TGTGCTCTTGGGGAACCCTTCCCAACAAGGGGGGATACGCGCGACACCGATAAACTCATCTTT. It codes for CALGEPFPTRGDTRDTDKLIF.

This chain joins TRDV1 and TRDJ1, with a possible D match to TRDD3 (7 bases). Trimming shortened V by 1 base and J by 0 bases, and 30 bases separated the two germline ends. The CDR3 length is 22 residues. The germline gives CDR1 TSWWSYY, CDR2 QGS. The CDR3 protein is CALGEPFPLYWGSKGYTDKLIF. The CDR3 bases are TGTGCTCTTGGGGAACCCTTCCCTCTCTACTGGGGTTCTAAGGGTTACACCGATAAACTCATCTTT.

This clone has just a few counts. The V and J genes are TRDV1 and TRDJ1, with 10 bases identical to TRDD3. Germline V CDR1 and CDR2: TSWWSYY, QGS. The J segment lost 3 bases and the V segment lost 4 bases, leaving 11 bases of the junction unmatched. CDR3 length equals 17 residues. Here the CDR3 reads CALGVPSGLGDADKLIF. CDR3 nucleotide sequence: TGTGCTCTTGGGGTACCTTCCGGACTGGGGGATGCCGATAAACTCATCTTT.

This sequence joins TRDV1 and TRDJ1; TRDD3 matches at 7 bases. Here the J gene was assigned by germline matching of the DNA, as TCRdb has none. Germline V gene data show CDR1 as TSWWSYY and CDR2 as QGS. CDR3 length: 19 amino acids. V lost 5 bases and J lost 7; bases outside the gene matches: 25. CDR3 nucleotides: TGTGCTCTTGGGAATTTGGACGAGCTGGGGCACACTGGGGATCGTAAACTCATCTTT. Protein: CALGNLDELGHTGDRKLIF.

This clone has just a few counts. V gene TRDV1 combines with J gene TRDJ1, with TRDD2 as a possible D gene (6 bases). The germline gives CDR1 TSWWSYY, CDR2 QGS. CDR3 size: 16 residues. V lost 4 bases to trimming and J lost 0 bases, with 15 bases between them. Here the CDR3 reads CALGVTLPQYTDKLIF. The CDR3 coding sequence is TGTGCTCTTGGGGTCACCCTTCCCCAGTACACCGATAAACTCATCTTT.

Regarding this clone: Being one base from a much bigger clone, this may be a read error. J is TRDJ1 and V is TRDV2, with a possible D match to TRDD3 (6 bases). CDR1 and CDR2 (germline): GEAIGNYY, EKD. Trimming took off 5 bases at V and 0 bases at J, with 15 bases between the two ends. The CDR3 contains 15 residues. This CDR3 is CACGGTGYYTDKLIF. The CDR3 DNA sequence: TGTGCCTGTGGAGGAACTGGGTATTACACCGATAAACTCATCTTT.

The sample holds a few counts of this clone. The chain recombines TRDV1 with TRDJ1; TRDD3 is a possible D gene (5 bases). Per germline, CDR1 TSWWSYY and CDR2 QGS. The V end was cut by 2 bases, the J end by 6 bases, with 22 bases between. This CDR3 has 17 amino acids. In DNA form, the CDR3 reads TGTGCTCTTGGGGAAGTCACCCATTTCCCGGGGACCCATAAACTCATCTTT. Translating gives CALGEVTHFPGTHKLIF.

This clone is termed medium-sized (0.01 to 0.1%). The chain joins TRDV2 to TRDJ1; possible D gene TRDD3, 5 bases. Germline lookup yields CDR1 GEAIGNYY and CDR2 EKD. Trimming took 8 bases from V and 1 from J, leaving 13 bases between them. The CDR3 is 13 amino acids. The CDR3 sequence is CAFRWVPTDKLIF. In DNA, the CDR3 is TGTGCCTTCCGCTGGGTGCCCACCGATAAACTCATCTTT.

This clone was seen only a few times. The chain combines TRDV1 with TRDJ1; the match to TRDD3 covers 10 bases. The CDR3 contains 20 residues. From germline, CDR1 is TSWWSYY and CDR2 QGS. Trimming took 2 bases from V and 1 from J; bases not matched to a gene: 16. The CDR3 sequence: CALGEMPPTYWGMFTDKLIF. DNA of the CDR3: TGTGCTCTTGGGGAAATGCCCCCTACGTACTGGGGGATGTTCACCGATAAACTCATCTTT.

In its sample, this clone was seen a few times. This chain uses TRDV1 with TRDJ1; D might be TRDD2 or TRDD3, each matching 9 bases. Between the trimmed V and J ends, which lost 2 bases and 0 bases, there was a span of 34 bases. Germline V gene data show CDR1 as TSWWSYY and CDR2 as QGS. The CDR3 consists of 23 residues. CDR3 protein: CALGERGPFLHWGTTTYTDKLIF. The CDR3 DNA follows: TGTGCTCTTGGGGAAAGAGGTCCCTTCCTACACTGGGGGACCACGACGTACACCGATAAACTCATCTTT.

This rearrangement joins TRDV1 to TRDJ1, with 9 positions matching TRDD3. Germline CDR1 reads TSWWSYY; CDR2 reads QGS. Trimming removed 3 bases from V and 6 bases from J; junction bases left unmatched: 8. This CDR3 region has 15 residues. The CDR3 DNA reads TGTGCTCTTGGGGACCCGAGGGGGATACTCCATAAACTCATCTTT. This translates into CALGDPRGILHKLIF.

This chain uses TRDV1 with TRDJ1, with 12 bases matching TRDD3. The CDR3 is made up of 22 amino acids. Trimming removed 5 bases from V and 3 bases from J; junction bases left unmatched: 25. Germline V CDR1 and CDR2: TSWWSYY, QGS. For the CDR3, the DNA is TGTGCTCTTGGGCCCGGCCTTCCCCGTACCCTAATGTACTGGGGGATACCCGATAAACTCATCTTT. Translating gives CALGPGLPRTLMYWGIPDKLIF.

With regard to this clone: Other DNA variants within this sample encode the same CDR3. The chain combines TRDV1 with TRDJ1; 8 bases match TRDD3. The CDR3 sequence is 15 residues long. Germline CDR1 and CDR2: TSWWSYY and QGS. Trimming at V came to 1 base and at J to 2 bases, leaving 3 bases not matched to a gene. In DNA form, the CDR3 reads TGTGCTCTTGGGGAACACTGGGGGTCTACCGATAAACTCATCTTT. Protein: CALGEHWGSTDKLIF.

V usage is TRDV1 and J usage is TRDJ1, with D possibly being TRDD3 (6 bases). Here the J gene came from matching the DNA to germline, since TCRdb omits it. The CDR3 covers 21 residues. Per the germline V gene, CDR1 is TSWWSYY and CDR2 is QGS. V was cut by 5 bases and J by 0 bases, with 31 bases left in between. CDR3 region: CALGNWPPPGIHPKYTDKLIF. The CDR3 nucleotides are TGTGCTCTTGGGAACTGGCCTCCACCGGGGATCCATCCGAAGTACACCGATAAACTCATCTTT.

There are a few counts of this clone. The identical CDR3 is also encoded by other nucleotide sequences in the sample. This sequence joins TRDV1 and TRDJ1; tentatively, D is TRDD2 (6 bases). The CDR3 sequence is 21 residues long. From germline, CDR1 is TSWWSYY and CDR2 QGS. Trimming cost V 1 base and J 0 bases, with 27 bases left between them. The CDR3 DNA reads TGTGCTCTTGGGGAACCCCGTCAGGACTCCTACCGTACTCAGTACACCGATAAACTCATCTTT. This codes for CALGEPRQDSYRTQYTDKLIF.